This T cell receptor beta chain was captured in a study of shared clonotypes between healthy human individuals. Across the study: With ages of 18 to 49, the donors were a couple of women and a few men.

The repertoire was sequenced with immunoSEQ multiplex PCR; TCRdb's copy has only in-frame clones and lacks some. The sample records millions of clones, over 90% being singletons. The CDR3 spans 16 residues. Germline-derived CDR1 and CDR2 are MDHEN and SYDVKM. With V trimmed by 6 bases and J by 3 bases, 9 bases remained unmatched. The sequence came from a man between 18 and 29 years old in good health. Some clones in this sample may be carry-over from other donors' samples. The specimen was naive CD4+ T cells from PBMCs. Noted subset: CD45RA+ positively selected. This sequence joins TRBV28 and TRBJ1-4; 8 bases are shared with TRBD1. Here the CDR3 reads CASSAAGGAANEKLFF. In nucleotides, the CDR3 is TGTGCCAGCAGCGCGGCAGGGGGCGCGGCTAATGAAAAACTGTTTTTT.